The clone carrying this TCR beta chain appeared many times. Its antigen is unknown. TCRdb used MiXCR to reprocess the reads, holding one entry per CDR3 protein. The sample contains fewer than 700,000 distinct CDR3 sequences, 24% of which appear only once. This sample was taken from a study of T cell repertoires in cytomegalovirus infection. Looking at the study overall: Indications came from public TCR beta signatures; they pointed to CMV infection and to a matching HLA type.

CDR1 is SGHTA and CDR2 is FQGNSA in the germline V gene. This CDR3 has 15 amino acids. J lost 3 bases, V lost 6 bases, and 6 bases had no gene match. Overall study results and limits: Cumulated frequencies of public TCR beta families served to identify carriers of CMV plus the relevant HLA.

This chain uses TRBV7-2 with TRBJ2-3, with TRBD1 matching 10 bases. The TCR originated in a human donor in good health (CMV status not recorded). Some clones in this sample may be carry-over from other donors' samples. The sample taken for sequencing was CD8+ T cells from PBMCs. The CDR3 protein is CASSSDRGLTDTQYF. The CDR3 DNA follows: TGTGCCAGCAGTTCAGACAGGGGGCTTACAGATACGCAGTATTTT. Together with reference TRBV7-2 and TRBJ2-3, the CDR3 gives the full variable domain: GAGVSQSPSNKVTEKGKDVELRCDPISGHTALYWYRQSLGQGLEFLIYFQGNSAPDKSGLPSDRFSAERTGGSVSTLTIQRTQQEDSAVYLCASSSDRGLTDTQYFGPGTRLTVL.